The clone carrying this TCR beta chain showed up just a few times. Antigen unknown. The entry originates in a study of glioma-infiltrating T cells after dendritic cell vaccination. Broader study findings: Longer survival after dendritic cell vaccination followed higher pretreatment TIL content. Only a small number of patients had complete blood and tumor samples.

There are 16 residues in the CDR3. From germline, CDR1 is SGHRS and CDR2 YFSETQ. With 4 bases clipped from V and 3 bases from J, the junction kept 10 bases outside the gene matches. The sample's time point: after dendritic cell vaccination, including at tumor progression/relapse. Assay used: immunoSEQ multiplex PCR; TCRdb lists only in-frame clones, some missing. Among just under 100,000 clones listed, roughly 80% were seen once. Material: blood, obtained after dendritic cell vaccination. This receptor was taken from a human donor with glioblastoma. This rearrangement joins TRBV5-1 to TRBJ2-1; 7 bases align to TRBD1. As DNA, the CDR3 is TGCGCCAGCAGCCCGAAGGGGGCCAACGACTACAATGAGCAGTTCTTC. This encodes CASSPKGANDYNEQFF.